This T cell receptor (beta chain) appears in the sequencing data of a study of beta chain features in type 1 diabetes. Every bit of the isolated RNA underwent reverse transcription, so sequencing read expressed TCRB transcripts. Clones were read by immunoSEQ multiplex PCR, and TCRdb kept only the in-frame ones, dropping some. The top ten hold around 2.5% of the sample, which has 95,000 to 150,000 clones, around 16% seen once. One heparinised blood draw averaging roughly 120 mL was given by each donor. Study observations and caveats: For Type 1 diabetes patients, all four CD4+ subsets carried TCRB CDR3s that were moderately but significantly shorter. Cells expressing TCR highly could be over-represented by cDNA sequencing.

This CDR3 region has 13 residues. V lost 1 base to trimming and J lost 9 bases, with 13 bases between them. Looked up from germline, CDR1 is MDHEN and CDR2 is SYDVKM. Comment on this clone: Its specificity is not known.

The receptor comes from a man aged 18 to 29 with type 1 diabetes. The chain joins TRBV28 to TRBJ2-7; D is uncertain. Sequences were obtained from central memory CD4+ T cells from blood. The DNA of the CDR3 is TGTGCCAGCAGTTTATCGCCGGAGTCGAGGCAGTACTTC. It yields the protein CASSLSPESRQYF.